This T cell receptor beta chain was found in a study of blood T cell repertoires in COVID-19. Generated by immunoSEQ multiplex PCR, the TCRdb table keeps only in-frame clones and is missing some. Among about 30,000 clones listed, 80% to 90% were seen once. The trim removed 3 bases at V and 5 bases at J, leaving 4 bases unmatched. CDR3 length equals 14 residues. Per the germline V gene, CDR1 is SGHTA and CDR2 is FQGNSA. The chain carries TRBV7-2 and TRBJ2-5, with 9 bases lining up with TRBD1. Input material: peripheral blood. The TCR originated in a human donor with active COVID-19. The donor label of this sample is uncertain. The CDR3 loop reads CASSLDRGSETQYF. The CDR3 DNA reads TGTGCCAGCAGCTTGGACAGGGGTTCTGAGACCCAGTACTTC.